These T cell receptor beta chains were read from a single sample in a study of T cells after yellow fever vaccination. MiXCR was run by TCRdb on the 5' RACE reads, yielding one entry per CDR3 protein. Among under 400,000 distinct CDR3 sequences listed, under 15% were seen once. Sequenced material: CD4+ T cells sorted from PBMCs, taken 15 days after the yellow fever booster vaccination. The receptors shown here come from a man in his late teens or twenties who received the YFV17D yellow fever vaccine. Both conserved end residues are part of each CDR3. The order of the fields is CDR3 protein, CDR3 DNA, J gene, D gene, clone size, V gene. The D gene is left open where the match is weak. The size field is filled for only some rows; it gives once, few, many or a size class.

CDR3 protein: CAIKGAGQETQYF
CDR3 DNA: TGTGCCATCAAGGGGGCAGGCCAAGAGACCCAGTACTTC
J gene: TRBJ2-5
D gene: TRBD1
clone size: .
V gene: TRBV10-3

CDR3 protein: CASMTSGGDYEQYF
CDR3 DNA: TGTGCCAGCATGACTTCGGGAGGGGACTACGAGCAGTACTTC
J gene: TRBJ2-7
D gene: TRBD2
clone size: .
V gene: TRBV25-1

CDR3 protein: CASSQMTGVNQPQHF
CDR3 DNA: TGTGCCAGCAGCCAAATGACAGGGGTAAACCAGCCCCAGCATTTT
J gene: TRBJ1-5
D gene: TRBD1
clone size: .
V gene: TRBV7-6

CDR3 protein: CASSPGWGGAFF
CDR3 DNA: TGTGCCAGCAGCCCCGGGTGGGGGGGGGCTTTCTTT
J gene: TRBJ1-1
D gene: .
clone size: few
V gene: TRBV3-1

CDR3 protein: CASSLSPTRETQYF
CDR3 DNA: TGTGCCAGCAGTTTGTCGCCGACGCGGGAGACCCAGTACTTC
J gene: TRBJ2-5
D gene: .
clone size: few
V gene: TRBV27

CDR3 protein: CASSLRPAGAGANVLTF
CDR3 DNA: TGTGCCAGCAGCTTACGACCCGCAGGGGCTGGGGCCAACGTCCTGACTTTC
J gene: TRBJ2-6
D gene: .
clone size: few
V gene: TRBV7-3

CDR3 protein: CASSPNIAGATDTQYF
CDR3 DNA: TGTGCCAGCTCACCGAACATAGCGGGGGCGACAGATACGCAGTATTTT
J gene: TRBJ2-3
D gene: TRBD2
clone size: .
V gene: TRBV18

CDR3 protein: CASSLAHGGSYEQYF
CDR3 DNA: TGTGCCAGCAGCTTAGCGCACGGTGGCTCCTACGAGCAGTACTTC
J gene: TRBJ2-7
D gene: .
clone size: .
V gene: TRBV7-2

CDR3 protein: CASSWGTGDYTF
CDR3 DNA: TGCGCCAGCAGCTGGGGGACAGGAGACTACACCTTC
J gene: TRBJ1-2
D gene: TRBD1
clone size: many
V gene: TRBV5-1

CDR3 protein: CASSLNDRMGEQYF
CDR3 DNA: TGCGCCAGCAGTTTAAACGACAGGATGGGTGAGCAGTACTTC
J gene: TRBJ2-7
D gene: .
clone size: .
V gene: TRBV5-1

CDR3 protein: CASSPSIGYNEQFF
CDR3 DNA: TGTGCCAGCAGCCCCTCGATTGGCTACAATGAGCAGTTCTTC
J gene: TRBJ2-1
D gene: .
clone size: .
V gene: TRBV7-2

CDR3 protein: CASSLRTEGVEQFF
CDR3 DNA: TGTGCCAGCAGCCTACGGACGGAGGGCGTTGAGCAGTTCTTC
J gene: TRBJ2-1
D gene: .
clone size: .
V gene: TRBV7-2

CDR3 protein: CASSPRDASHGYTF
CDR3 DNA: TGTGCCAGCAGCCCGCGGGACGCTAGCCATGGCTACACCTTC
J gene: TRBJ1-2
D gene: .
clone size: .
V gene: TRBV6-1

CDR3 protein: CASSPLSDTQYF
CDR3 DNA: TGTGCCAGCTCACCACTTTCGGATACGCAGTATTTT
J gene: TRBJ2-3
D gene: .
clone size: many
V gene: TRBV18

CDR3 protein: CASSSTLLPSADTGELFF
CDR3 DNA: TGCGCCAGCAGCTCGACCCTACTCCCTAGCGCTGACACCGGGGAGCTGTTTTTT
J gene: TRBJ2-2
D gene: .
clone size: few
V gene: TRBV5-1

CDR3 protein: CASSPDRGTNTGELFF
CDR3 DNA: TGTGCCAGCAGCCCGGACAGGGGGACGAACACCGGGGAGCTGTTTTTT
J gene: TRBJ2-2
D gene: TRBD1
clone size: .
V gene: TRBV7-3

CDR3 protein: CASSLVAGSGDTQYF
CDR3 DNA: TGCGCCAGCAGCTTGGTGGCGGGGTCGGGAGATACGCAGTATTTT
J gene: TRBJ2-3
D gene: .
clone size: few
V gene: TRBV5-1

CDR3 protein: CASSRISPNTEAFF
CDR3 DNA: TGTGCCAGCAGCCGTATATCACCTAACACTGAAGCTTTCTTT
J gene: TRBJ1-1
D gene: .
clone size: .
V gene: TRBV9

CDR3 protein: CASSVGEDYGYTF
CDR3 DNA: TGTGCCAGCAGTGTGGGAGAGGACTATGGCTACACCTTC
J gene: TRBJ1-2
D gene: .
clone size: .
V gene: TRBV12-3/TRBV12-4

CDR3 protein: CSASRAGTGNTEAFF
CDR3 DNA: TGCAGTGCTAGTCGAGCCGGGACGGGGAACACTGAAGCTTTCTTT
J gene: TRBJ1-1
D gene: .
clone size: few
V gene: TRBV20-1

CDR3 protein: CASSRMASTDTQYF
CDR3 DNA: TGTGCCAGCAGCCGTATGGCTAGCACAGATACGCAGTATTTT
J gene: TRBJ2-3
D gene: .
clone size: .
V gene: TRBV11-2

CDR3 protein: CASSPLSGMNTEAFF
CDR3 DNA: TGTGCCAGCTCACCGCTATCAGGGATGAACACTGAAGCTTTCTTT
J gene: TRBJ1-1
D gene: .
clone size: few
V gene: TRBV18

CDR3 protein: CASSVSTGGPSGGYQETQYF
CDR3 DNA: TGTGCCAGCAGCGTTTCGACAGGGGGCCCTAGCGGAGGGTACCAAGAGACCCAGTACTTC
J gene: TRBJ2-5
D gene: TRBD1
clone size: .
V gene: TRBV9

CDR3 protein: CAISDTADGELFF
CDR3 DNA: TGTGCCATCAGTGATACGGCGGACGGGGAGCTGTTTTTT
J gene: TRBJ2-2
D gene: .
clone size: .
V gene: TRBV10-3

CDR3 protein: CASVRLRGTDTQYF
CDR3 DNA: TGTGCCAGCGTTAGGTTACGGGGCACAGATACGCAGTATTTT
J gene: TRBJ2-3
D gene: .
clone size: .
V gene: TRBV2

CDR3 protein: CSVVGTYEQYF
CDR3 DNA: TGCAGCGTTGTGGGAACTTACGAGCAGTACTTC
J gene: TRBJ2-7
D gene: .
clone size: few
V gene: TRBV29-1

CDR3 protein: CASSPGQTNTGELFF
CDR3 DNA: TGTGCCAGCAGCCCGGGACAGACGAACACCGGGGAGCTGTTTTTT
J gene: TRBJ2-2
D gene: TRBD1
clone size: .
V gene: TRBV7-9

CDR3 protein: CASSSRQGRINEQFF
CDR3 DNA: TGTGCCAGCAGCTCCCGGCAGGGCAGAATCAATGAGCAGTTCTTC
J gene: TRBJ2-1
D gene: .
clone size: many
V gene: TRBV7-3

CDR3 protein: CASSWDRVALSYTF
CDR3 DNA: TGCGCCAGCAGCTGGGACAGGGTAGCTCTGAGTTACACCTTC
J gene: TRBJ1-2
D gene: TRBD1
clone size: .
V gene: TRBV5-1

CDR3 protein: CARGVGGLSSYNEQFF
CDR3 DNA: TGTGCCCGGGGAGTAGGGGGCTTAAGCTCCTACAATGAGCAGTTCTTC
J gene: TRBJ2-1
D gene: TRBD1
clone size: few
V gene: TRBV30

CDR3 protein: CASSLNPPQDTIYF
CDR3 DNA: TGCGCCAGCAGCTTAAACCCGCCCCAGGACACCATATATTTT
J gene: TRBJ1-3
D gene: .
clone size: few
V gene: TRBV5-1

CDR3 protein: CASSLMSGGQPQHF
CDR3 DNA: TGTGCCAGCAGCTTAATGTCAGGGGGACAGCCCCAGCATTTT
J gene: TRBJ1-5
D gene: TRBD1
clone size: few
V gene: TRBV11-2

CDR3 protein: CASSLTGQGPQHF
CDR3 DNA: TGTGCCAGCAGTCTGACAGGCCAGGGGCCCCAGCATTTT
J gene: TRBJ1-5
D gene: .
clone size: .
V gene: TRBV27

CDR3 protein: CASGGPTGNTGELFF
CDR3 DNA: TGTGCCAGCGGGGGACCGACAGGGAACACCGGGGAGCTGTTTTTT
J gene: TRBJ2-2
D gene: .
clone size: .
V gene: TRBV6-5

CDR3 protein: CASSQVEYNTEAFF
CDR3 DNA: TGCGCCAGCAGCCAAGTGGAGTATAACACTGAAGCTTTCTTT
J gene: TRBJ1-1
D gene: .
clone size: few
V gene: TRBV4-3

CDR3 protein: CASSGTSISGNTIYF
CDR3 DNA: TGTGCCAGCTCAGGGACATCGATCTCTGGAAACACCATATATTTT
J gene: TRBJ1-3
D gene: .
clone size: few
V gene: TRBV18

CDR3 protein: CASSLSGGASYNEQFF
CDR3 DNA: TGCGCCAGCAGCTTAAGCGGGGGGGCCTCCTACAATGAGCAGTTCTTC
J gene: TRBJ2-1
D gene: TRBD2
clone size: .
V gene: TRBV5-1

CDR3 protein: CATGQGNTGELFF
CDR3 DNA: TGTGCCACTGGACAGGGCAACACCGGGGAGCTGTTTTTT
J gene: TRBJ2-2
D gene: TRBD1
clone size: few
V gene: TRBV10-3

CDR3 protein: CASSQTGTGSGNTIYF
CDR3 DNA: TGTGCCAGCTCACAGACCGGGACAGGCTCTGGAAACACCATATATTTT
J gene: TRBJ1-3
D gene: TRBD1
clone size: few
V gene: TRBV18

CDR3 protein: CASRTKGAPYNEQFF
CDR3 DNA: TGTGCCAGCAGAACCAAGGGGGCGCCCTACAATGAGCAGTTCTTC
J gene: TRBJ2-1
D gene: TRBD1
clone size: .
V gene: TRBV27

CDR3 protein: CAITTSREFNEQFF
CDR3 DNA: TGTGCCATCACGACTAGCAGGGAATTCAATGAGCAGTTCTTC
J gene: TRBJ2-1
D gene: TRBD2
clone size: many
V gene: TRBV10-3

CDR3 protein: CASRPGQGSAGRYTF
CDR3 DNA: TGTGCCAGCAGACCCGGACAGGGGTCGGCCGGTCGCTACACCTTC
J gene: TRBJ1-2
D gene: TRBD1
clone size: many
V gene: TRBV6-2/TRBV6-3

CDR3 protein: CASSPRDNQETQYF
CDR3 DNA: TGCGCCAGCAGCCCACGGGACAACCAAGAGACCCAGTACTTC
J gene: TRBJ2-5
D gene: .
clone size: .
V gene: TRBV5-1

CDR3 protein: CASSMGPKGEKLFF
CDR3 DNA: TGTGCCAGTAGTATGGGGCCAAAAGGGGAAAAACTGTTTTTT
J gene: TRBJ1-4
D gene: .
clone size: few
V gene: TRBV19

CDR3 protein: CASSRTGFGGNTIYF
CDR3 DNA: TGCGCCAGCAGCCGGACAGGGTTCGGTGGAAACACCATATATTTT
J gene: TRBJ1-3
D gene: TRBD1
clone size: few
V gene: TRBV5-1

CDR3 protein: CASSKTILEIYNEQFF
CDR3 DNA: TGCGCCAGCAGCAAAACTATACTAGAGATATACAATGAGCAGTTCTTC
J gene: TRBJ2-1
D gene: .
clone size: few
V gene: TRBV4-1

CDR3 protein: CASSDPGQGDGYTF
CDR3 DNA: TGTGCCAGCAGTGACCCGGGACAGGGTGATGGCTACACCTTC
J gene: TRBJ1-2
D gene: TRBD1
clone size: few
V gene: TRBV25-1

CDR3 protein: CSVEGGGRGYGYTF
CDR3 DNA: TGCAGCGTTGAAGGTGGGGGTAGAGGCTATGGCTACACCTTC
J gene: TRBJ1-2
D gene: .
clone size: many
V gene: TRBV29-1

CDR3 protein: CSVAEGGGYTF
CDR3 DNA: TGCAGCGTTGCCGAGGGCGGAGGCTACACCTTC
J gene: TRBJ1-2
D gene: .
clone size: many
V gene: TRBV29-1

CDR3 protein: CASSQVDPGNTIYF
CDR3 DNA: TGTGCCAGCAGCCAAGTGGACCCTGGAAACACCATATATTTT
J gene: TRBJ1-3
D gene: .
clone size: .
V gene: TRBV4-2

CDR3 protein: CASSYSGRLAGGRDTQYF
CDR3 DNA: TGTGCCAGCAGTTACTCGGGGCGGCTAGCGGGAGGTCGGGATACGCAGTATTTT
J gene: TRBJ2-3
D gene: TRBD2
clone size: .
V gene: TRBV6-6

CDR3 protein: CASSEGGYNEQFF
CDR3 DNA: TGTGCCAGCAGTGAAGGGGGCTACAATGAGCAGTTCTTC
J gene: TRBJ2-1
D gene: .
clone size: few
V gene: TRBV2

CDR3 protein: CASKLDRGWETQYF
CDR3 DNA: TGTGCCAGCAAGCTCGACCGAGGGTGGGAGACCCAGTACTTC
J gene: TRBJ2-5
D gene: .
clone size: few
V gene: TRBV18